This entry lists 28 T cell receptor beta chains sequenced from one sample in a study of blood T cell repertoires in COVID-19. Repertoires were generated with immunoSEQ multiplex PCR, while TCRdb's copy carries only in-frame clones and drops some. The sample includes a few hundred thousand clones, around 90% seen only once; the top ten take about 2.2%. Source material: peripheral blood. All receptors come from a woman aged 50 to 60 who had recovered from COVID-19.

The chain has TRBV29-1 and TRBJ1-1; TRBD1 agrees at 7 bases. CDR1 and CDR2 (germline): SQVTM, ANQGSEA. CDR3 length: 13 residues. V trimming: 6 bases; J trimming: 0 bases; junction bases outside the gene matches: 4. This CDR3 reads CSVTTGMNTEAFF. CDR3 sequence (DNA): TGCAGCGTGACGACAGGGATGAACACTGAAGCTTTCTTT.

The gene calls are TRBV15 and TRBJ2-1; perhaps TRBD2 as D (5 bases). The germline CDR1 and CDR2 sequences are LNHNV and YYDKDF (reference sequence). Trimming stripped 3 bases from V and 1 base from J, with 7 bases between. This CDR3 is built from 14 residues. The CDR3 here is CATSRKRSYNEQFF. The CDR3, as DNA: TGTGCCACCAGCAGGAAGCGGTCCTACAATGAGCAGTTCTTC.

The V gene is TRBV7-8, the J gene TRBJ1-3; 8 nucleotides agree with TRBD1. This CDR3 has 17 amino acids. The J segment lost 2 bases and the V segment lost 2 bases, leaving 8 bases of the junction unmatched. In germline, CDR1 is SGHVS, CDR2 FQNEAQ. The CDR3 sequence is CASSLRPPGGTGNTIYF. As DNA, the CDR3 is TGTGCCAGCAGCTTAAGGCCCCCAGGGGGCACTGGAAACACCATATATTTT. Together with reference TRBV7-8 and TRBJ1-3, the CDR3 gives the full variable domain: GAGVSQSPRYKVAKRGQDVALRCDPISGHVSLFWYQQALGQGPEFLTYFQNEAQLDKSGLPSDRFFAERPEGSVSTLKIQRTQQEDSAVYLCASSLRPPGGTGNTIYFGEGSWLTVV.

The chain recombines TRBV5-6 with TRBJ1-5; no definite D call. V lost 2 bases to trimming and J lost 0 bases, with 9 bases between them. The CDR3 contains 15 residues. Germline CDR1 SGHDT, CDR2 YYEEEE. The CDR3 sequence: CASSFNSYSNQPQHF. The DNA of the CDR3 is TGTGCCAGCAGCTTCAACAGTTATAGCAATCAGCCCCAGCATTTT. Combining the CDR3 with reference TRBV5-6 and TRBJ1-5 gives the whole variable domain DAGVTQSPTHLIKTRGQQVTLRCSPKSGHDTVSWYQQALGQGPQFIFQYYEEEERQRGNFPDRFSGHQFPNYSSELNVNALLLGDSALYLCASSFNSYSNQPQHFGDGTRLSIL.

The chain links TRBV6-6 to TRBJ1-6; TRBD1 matches at 11 bases. CDR3 length: 14 amino acids. Losses at the gene ends were 7 bases for V and 8 bases for J; bases not matched to a gene: 4. Germline V gene data show CDR1 as MNHNY and CDR2 as SVGAGI (reference sequence). The CDR3 DNA is TGTGCCAGCATCCGGGACAGGGGGTATTCACCCCTCCACTTT. As protein: CASIRDRGYSPLHF.

The chain has TRBV4-1 and TRBJ2-7; D is perhaps TRBD1 (6 bases). The CDR3 is 13 amino acids. V was shortened by 0 bases and J by 10 bases, with 13 bases between the two germline ends. Per the germline V gene, CDR1 is MGHRA and CDR2 is YSYEKL. CDR3 protein: CASSQDPTGRQYF. The CDR3 nucleotides read TGCGCCAGCAGCCAAGACCCTACAGGGCGTCAGTACTTC.

This chain uses TRBV19 with TRBJ1-2; D uncertain. V dropped 0 bases and J dropped 4 bases, with 15 bases sitting between them. From germline, CDR1 is LNHDA and CDR2 SQIVND (reference sequence). CDR3 size: 16 residues. The CDR3 sequence is CASSIDQNGESYGYTF. CDR3 bases: TGTGCCAGTAGTATAGATCAGAACGGGGAATCCTATGGCTACACCTTC.

The chain has TRBV7-9 and TRBJ2-5; 13 bases align to TRBD2. Per germline, CDR1 SEHNR and CDR2 FQNEAQ (reference sequence). V trimming: 3 bases; J trimming: 2 bases; junction bases outside the gene matches: 3. The CDR3 sequence is 16 residues long. In DNA form, the CDR3 reads TGTGCCAGCAGCTTTAAACTAGCGGGAGGGCAAGAGACCCAGTACTTC. Translating it yields CASSFKLAGGQETQYF.

This CDR3 reads CASTQPFQGEAFF. CDR3 nucleotide sequence: TGTGCCAGCACCCAACCTTTTCAGGGCGAAGCTTTCTTT. This chain uses TRBV28 with TRBJ1-1; D perhaps matches TRBD1 (5 bases). This CDR3 region has 13 residues. With 7 bases removed from V and 8 bases from J, the gap between germline ends came to 17 bases. CDR1 is MDHEN, CDR2 SYDVKM, per germline.

The chain carries TRBV7-3 and TRBJ2-1; possible D gene TRBD2, 5 bases. Trimming shortened V by 6 bases and J by 10 bases, and 13 bases separated the two germline ends. Germline-derived CDR1 and CDR2 are SGHTA and FQGTGA. The CDR3 spans 12 residues. The CDR3 coding sequence is TGTGCCAGCAGTATTCCCCCGGGGGAGCAGTTCTTC. This encodes CASSIPPGEQFF.

This chain links TRBV9 with TRBJ1-5, with 12 positions matching TRBD1. Germline CDR1 SGDLS, CDR2 YYNGEE. V trimming: 3 bases; J trimming: 8 bases; junction bases outside the gene matches: 3. The CDR3 has 14 amino acids. CDR3 sequence: CASSAGTGGKPQHF. Here the CDR3 DNA reads TGTGCCAGCAGCGCAGGGACAGGGGGCAAGCCCCAGCATTTT.

The chain couples TRBV28 to TRBJ1-4, with TRBD1 matching 7 bases. This CDR3 is 16 amino acids long. After removal of 3 bases from V and 4 bases from J, the junction contained 8 bases not matched to a gene. Germline loops: CDR1 MDHEN, CDR2 SYDVKM. The CDR3 coding sequence is TGTGCCAGCAGTTTGTCCGGGACAGTCATTAATGAAAAACTGTTTTTT. Its protein is CASSLSGTVINEKLFF.

The chain recombines TRBV6-2 or TRBV6-3 with TRBJ1-2; D is uncertain. The CDR3 runs to 15 residues. Deletions cut 2 bases from V and 1 base from J, with 11 bases between. Germline V CDR1 and CDR2: MNHEY, SVGEGT. The CDR3 DNA sequence: TGTGCCAGCAGTTACGGCCAAAACCTTAACTATGGCTACACCTTC. Its translation: CASSYGQNLNYGYTF.

The chain uses TRBV4-2 and TRBJ2-7; 10 nucleotides align to TRBD1. The CDR3 is 13 amino acids. Germline lookup yields CDR1 LGHNA and CDR2 YNFKEQ. The V and J ends lost 5 bases and 7 bases, in that order; junction bases with no gene match: 5. The CDR3 loop reads CASSSGQGREQYF. The CDR3 region has the DNA TGTGCCAGCAGCTCGGGACAGGGGCGTGAGCAGTACTTC.

This clone was counted once. In DNA, the CDR3 is TGTGCCAGCAGGTTAACAGGGGGCGAAGAGACCCAGTACTTC. As protein: CASRLTGGEETQYF. The rearrangement links TRBV6-5 to TRBJ2-5, with 9 bases identical to TRBD1. This CDR3 has 14 amino acids. V gave up 6 bases and J gave up 3 bases; unmatched junction bases: 5. CDR1 and CDR2 from the germline V gene are MNHEY and SVGAGI.

This chain connects TRBV7-9 to TRBJ2-1; 8 positions agree with TRBD2. This CDR3 has 15 residues. J lost 9 bases, V lost 4 bases, and 11 bases had no gene match. CDR1 SEHNR and CDR2 FQNEAQ come from the germline V gene (reference sequence). CDR3 sequence reads: CASSSRRLAWTEQFF. Here the CDR3 DNA reads TGTGCCAGCAGCTCCCGGCGACTAGCGTGGACTGAGCAGTTCTTC.

This chain connects TRBV7-8 to TRBJ2-5, with D perhaps matching TRBD2 (7 bases). The CDR3 contains 15 residues. The V gene's germline CDR1 is SGHVS and CDR2 FQNEAQ. V lost 0 bases and J 4 bases, leaving 12 bases between the germline ends. The CDR3: CASSLAGGPGETQYF. The CDR3 nucleotides are TGTGCCAGCAGCTTAGCGGGGGGGCCTGGAGAGACCCAGTACTTC.

This clone has more than one count but fewer than ten. V gene TRBV7-2 combines with J gene TRBJ1-1; 7 nucleotides agree with TRBD1. This CDR3 contains 15 residues. Trimming cost V 5 bases and J 5 bases; bases outside gene matches: 11. Germline V gene data show CDR1 as SGHTA and CDR2 as FQGNSA. Written as DNA, the CDR3 is TGTGCCAGCAGCATAAGACAGGGCGGTTATACTGAAGCTTTCTTT. As protein: CASSIRQGGYTEAFF. The full variable domain, rest sourced from reference TRBV7-2 and TRBJ1-1, is GAGVSQSPSNKVTEKGKDVELRCDPISGHTALYWYRQSLGQGLEFLIYFQGNSAPDKSGLPSDRFSAERTGGSVSTLTIQRTQQEDSAVYLCASSIRQGGYTEAFFGQGTRLTVV.

The V and J genes are TRBV25-1 and TRBJ1-1; a weak D match, TRBD1 (5 bases). In germline, CDR1 is MGHDK, CDR2 SYGVNS. The CDR3 has 14 amino acids. The V end lost 6 bases, the J end lost 4 bases, and 15 bases lay between the germline ends. The CDR3 nucleotides read TGTGCCAGCAGCCGACCGGGGGTGGTCACTGAAGCTTTCTTT. This translates into CASSRPGVVTEAFF. The complete variable domain, with remaining parts taken from reference TRBV25-1 and TRBJ1-1, reads EADIYQTPRYLVIGTGKKITLECSQTMGHDKMYWYQQDPGMELHLIHYSYGVNSTEKGDLSSESTVSRIRTEHFPLTLESARPSHTSQYLCASSRPGVVTEAFFGQGTRLTVV.

This chain joins TRBV28 and TRBJ2-1; 11 bases agree with TRBD2. This CDR3 has 11 residues. From germline, CDR1 is MDHEN and CDR2 SYDVKM. The CDR3 spells CVSGLAGEQFF. In DNA form, the CDR3 reads TGTGTCTCCGGACTAGCGGGTGAGCAGTTCTTC.

CDR3 loop: CASSEDRSYEQYF. The CDR3 DNA is TGCGCCAGCAGTGAGGACAGGTCCTACGAGCAGTACTTC. The chain employs TRBV10-1 and TRBJ2-7; weak D call: TRBD1 (6 bases). The V and J ends lost 2 bases and 1 base respectively, with 6 bases between them. The CDR3 loop spans 13 amino acids. Germline assignment: CDR1 WNHNN and CDR2 SYGVQD (reference sequence).

The V gene is TRBV28, the J gene TRBJ2-7; weak D call: TRBD2 (6 bases). There are 15 residues in the CDR3. In germline, CDR1 is MDHEN, CDR2 SYDVKM. V was trimmed by 6 bases and J by 6 bases, leaving 21 bases between them. CDR3 sequence: CASSPTSESRREQYF. CDR3 coding DNA: TGTGCCAGCAGCCCGACTAGTGAAAGCCGTCGCGAGCAGTACTTC.

V usage is TRBV27 and J usage is TRBJ1-5; D is ambiguous. There are 13 residues in the CDR3. V was shortened by 5 bases and J by 2 bases, with 7 bases between the two germline ends. CDR1 is MNHEY and CDR2 is SMNVEV in the germline V gene (reference sequence). The CDR3 loop reads CASSPQGNQPQHF. The CDR3 nucleotides are TGTGCCAGCAGTCCCCAGGGCAATCAGCCCCAGCATTTT.

This clone was observed once. The chain combines TRBV13 with TRBJ1-2; 9 bases align to TRBD1. Per germline, CDR1 PRHDT and CDR2 FYEKMQ (reference sequence). V was clipped by 4 bases and J by 1 base; unmatched bases: 10. This CDR3 region has 17 residues. The CDR3 spells CASSSGTGTTFNYGYTF. DNA for the CDR3: TGTGCCAGCAGCTCTGGGACAGGGACGACCTTTAACTATGGCTACACCTTC.

The chain is built from TRBV6-2 or TRBV6-3 and TRBJ1-2; no clear D. The germline V and J ends were trimmed by 2 bases and 4 bases, with 8 bases remaining between them. The CDR3 runs 13 residues. Germline CDR1 reads MNHEY; CDR2 reads SVGEGT. This CDR3 reads CASSYQSLYGYTF. CDR3 in DNA: TGTGCCAGCAGTTACCAAAGCCTCTATGGCTACACCTTC.

The chain couples TRBV5-1 to TRBJ2-2; TRBD1 aligns across 9 bases. The V gene's germline CDR1 is SGHRS and CDR2 YFSETQ. J was trimmed by 4 bases and V by 3 bases; bases with no gene match: 10. This CDR3 has 17 residues. CDR3 protein: CASSSGTGPVSTGELFF. The CDR3 DNA sequence: TGCGCCAGCAGCTCCGGGACAGGGCCGGTTAGCACCGGGGAGCTGTTTTTT.

V gene TRBV7-2 combines with J gene TRBJ2-2; 8 bases align to TRBD1. The CDR3 totals 15 residues. Trimming at V came to 5 bases and at J to 3 bases, leaving 5 bases not matched to a gene. Germline values: CDR1 SGHTA, CDR2 FQGNSA. The CDR3 is CASSTRTGYTGELFF. The CDR3 nucleotides are TGTGCCAGCAGCACCCGGACAGGGTACACCGGGGAGCTGTTTTTT.

The CDR3: CATSDFGGRGGNEQFF. The CDR3 nucleotides read TGTGCCACCAGTGATTTTGGCGGGAGGGGTGGCAATGAGCAGTTCTTC. This sequence joins TRBV24-1 and TRBJ2-1; 9 bases are a match to TRBD2. V was pared by 1 base and J by 6 bases, with 6 bases of the junction left unmatched. The CDR3 extends over 16 amino acids. Germline CDR1 is KGHDR and CDR2 is SFDVKD.